A single sample is the source of the 18 T cell receptor beta chains below, sequenced in a study of cytomegalovirus exposure and HLA in healthy donors. Sequenced by immunoSEQ multiplex PCR; TCRdb stores in-frame clones only, minus some. The sample contains 80,000 to 100,000 clones, 87% of which appear only once. Sequenced input: PBMCs. All receptors come from a woman aged 25 to 39 in good health and CMV-seronegative.

The chain carries TRBV5-4 and TRBJ2-1, with TRBD1 identical over 7 bases. The CDR3 extends over 15 amino acids. V lost 4 bases and J lost 5; bases outside the gene matches: 9. Germline loops: CDR1 SGHNT, CDR2 YYREEE (reference sequence). DNA for the CDR3: TGTGCCAGCAGCCAGAATGGACAGGCCCACAATGAGCAGTTCTTC. Its protein is CASSQNGQAHNEQFF.

The V call is TRBV6-1, the J call TRBJ1-2; 12 bases are shared with TRBD1. V gave up 4 bases and J gave up 8 bases; unmatched junction bases: 5. The CDR3 spans 14 residues. From germline, CDR1 is MNHNS and CDR2 SASEGT. CDR3 coding DNA: TGTGCCAGCAGTGCTCGGGACAGGGGGCACGGCTACACCTTC. It translates to CASSARDRGHGYTF.

This chain links TRBV28 with TRBJ2-7, with a weak D call TRBD1 (5 bases). V was shortened by 2 bases and J by 2 bases, with 10 bases between the two germline ends. Germline values: CDR1 MDHEN, CDR2 SYDVKM. CDR3 length: 14 residues. The CDR3 DNA reads TGTGCCAGCAGTTTAGAGGCAGGGACCTACGAGCAGTACTTC. It encodes CASSLEAGTYEQYF. The whole variable domain, remainder taken from reference TRBV28 and TRBJ2-7, is DVKVTQSSRYLVKRTGEKVFLECVQDMDHENMFWYRQDPGLGLRLIYFSYDVKMKEKGDIPEGYSVSREKKERFSLILESASTNQTSMYLCASSLEAGTYEQYFGPGTRLTVT.

J is TRBJ1-1 and V is TRBV5-4, with D perhaps matching TRBD1 (6 bases). V lost 3 bases and J lost 1, with 7 bases in between. This CDR3 has 13 amino acids. Germline V gene lookup returns CDR1 SGHNT and CDR2 YYREEE (reference sequence). The CDR3 protein is CASSWGQNTEAFF. DNA of the CDR3: TGTGCCAGCAGCTGGGGACAGAACACTGAAGCTTTCTTT. Looking up the rest from reference TRBV5-4 and TRBJ1-1 gives the full variable domain: ETGVTQSPTHLIKTRGQQVTLRCSSQSGHNTVSWYQQALGQGPQFIFQYYREEENGRGNFPPRFSGLQFPNYSSELNVNALELDDSALYLCASSWGQNTEAFFGQGTRLTVV.

The CDR3 here is CASSPYAGGDEKLFF. DNA of the CDR3: TGTGCCAGCAGCCCCTACGCGGGAGGCGATGAAAAACTGTTTTTT. The chain is built from TRBV7-7 and TRBJ1-4; D gene ambiguous. Germline V gives CDR1 SSHAT, CDR2 FNYEAQ (reference sequence). V lost 5 bases and J 6 bases, leaving 16 bases between the germline ends. This CDR3 contains 15 residues.

The table lists this clone with a few counts. V and J are TRBV23-1 and TRBJ2-7; D perhaps matches TRBD2 (6 bases). TRBV23-1 is sorted into the ORF group, with uncertain function. The V gene lost 0 bases and the J gene lost 0 bases, with 12 bases spanning the gap. This CDR3 region has 16 residues. Here the CDR3 reads CASSQSLGTLSYEQYF. CDR3 coding DNA: TGCGCCAGCAGTCAATCTTTAGGGACTCTCTCCTACGAGCAGTACTTC.

This clone was recorded a few times. At the DNA level, this CDR3 is encoded by other sequences in the same sample as well. CDR3 DNA: TGTGCCAGTAGCCTAGACAGTTCCTACGAGCAGTACTTC. Protein: CASSLDSSYEQYF. The V gene is TRBV19, the J gene TRBJ2-7, with D perhaps TRBD1 (5 bases). CDR3 length: 13 residues. Germline V gene lookup returns CDR1 LNHDA and CDR2 SQIVND (reference sequence). V lost 6 bases to trimming and J lost 1 base, with 10 bases between them.

This clone was seen a single time. The chain recombines TRBV28 with TRBJ2-7; D remains ambiguous. This CDR3 region has 14 residues. The germline gives CDR1 MDHEN, CDR2 SYDVKM. The V end lost 8 bases, the J end lost 2 bases, and 16 bases lay between the germline ends. CDR3 protein: CASSGVGSAYEQYF. The DNA of the CDR3 is TGTGCCAGCTCCGGTGTGGGCTCGGCCTACGAGCAGTACTTC.

The chain is built from TRBV11-3 and TRBJ1-1; D perhaps matches TRBD1 (5 bases). Germline V gene data show CDR1 as SGHNT and CDR2 as YENEEA. V lost 5 bases, J lost 5 bases, and 15 bases lay in between. The CDR3 is 14 residues long. CDR3 region: CASSPVRGFTEAFF. The DNA of the CDR3 is TGTGCCAGCAGCCCGGTTCGGGGGTTTACTGAAGCTTTCTTT.

The rearrangement uses TRBV7-2 and TRBJ1-2, with D uncertain. The CDR3 contains 16 residues. Trimming took 3 bases from V and 1 from J, leaving 15 bases between them. Germline V gene data show CDR1 as SGHTA and CDR2 as FQGNSA. Written as DNA, the CDR3 is TGTGCCAGCAGCTTCTTTGGGGTGCGGGGTAACTATGGCTACACCTTC. As protein: CASSFFGVRGNYGYTF.

This chain connects TRBV5-6 to TRBJ2-7; 10 bases match TRBD2. The germline gives CDR1 SGHDT, CDR2 YYEEEE. This CDR3 is 17 amino acids long. V trimming: 3 bases; J trimming: 3 bases; junction bases outside the gene matches: 12. The CDR3 is CASSSTLDSGGLYEQYF. Here the CDR3 DNA reads TGTGCCAGCAGCTCGACTCTCGATAGCGGGGGGCTCTACGAGCAGTACTTC.

This clone turned up a few times. The junction departs from germline at one end; a sequencing error may be responsible. The rearrangement links TRBV6-1 to TRBJ2-2; 8 bases are a match to TRBD1. Looked up from germline, CDR1 is MNHNS and CDR2 is SASEGT. The CDR3 loop spans 14 amino acids. The CDR3 here is CACRGQVSTGELFF. CDR3 coding DNA: TGTGCCTGCAGGGGGCAGGTTAGCACCGGGGAGCTGTTTTTT.

The chain joins TRBV11-2 to TRBJ1-5; TRBD1 might be the D (6 bases). V was trimmed by 0 bases and J by 3 bases, leaving 9 bases between them. CDR3 length: 15 amino acids. The germline V gene encodes CDR1 SGHAT and CDR2 FQNNGV. The CDR3 protein is CASSLEGASNQPQHF. CDR3 coding DNA: TGTGCCAGCAGCTTAGAGGGGGCGTCCAATCAGCCCCAGCATTTT. The whole variable domain, filled in from reference TRBV11-2 and TRBJ1-5, reads EAGVAQSPRYKIIEKRQSVAFWCNPISGHATLYWYQQILGQGPKLLIQFQNNGVVDDSQLPKDRFSAERLKGVDSTLKIQPAKLEDSAVYLCASSLEGASNQPQHFGDGTRLSIL.

The chain carries TRBV13 and TRBJ2-3; 10 nucleotides agree with TRBD2. Germline values: CDR1 PRHDT, CDR2 FYEKMQ (reference sequence). J lost 4 bases, V lost 6 bases, and 7 bases had no gene match. The CDR3 sequence is 15 residues long. The CDR3 reads CASSSLAGDPDTQYF. The DNA for the CDR3 is TGTGCCAGCAGTTCCCTAGCGGGGGACCCAGATACGCAGTATTTT. Combining the CDR3 with reference TRBV13 and TRBJ2-3 gives the whole variable domain AAGVIQSPRHLIKEKRETATLKCYPIPRHDTVYWYQQGPGQDPQFLISFYEKMQSDKGSIPDRFSAQQFSDYHSELNMSSLELGDSALYFCASSSLAGDPDTQYFGPGTRLTVL.

The rearrangement joins TRBV11-2 to TRBJ1-4; TRBD1 agrees at 11 bases. V trimming: 4 bases; J trimming: 3 bases; junction bases outside the gene matches: 7. The CDR3 is 17 residues long. CDR1 SGHAT and CDR2 FQNNGV come from the germline V gene. Written as DNA, the CDR3 is TGTGCCAGCAGCTCTCGGACAGGGGGCGTGGCTAATGAAAAACTGTTTTTT. This gives the protein CASSSRTGGVANEKLFF.

The rearrangement uses TRBV5-1 and TRBJ2-1, with 12 positions matching TRBD2. Germline V gene sequence: CDR1 SGHRS, CDR2 YFSETQ. The V gene end was trimmed by 2 bases and the J gene end by 7 bases; junction bases not matched to a gene: 7. CDR3 size: 16 residues. CDR3 amino acids: CASSLQTSGRGNEQFF. The CDR3 DNA follows: TGCGCCAGCAGCTTACAGACTAGCGGGAGAGGGAATGAGCAGTTCTTC.

This chain joins TRBV18 and TRBJ2-7; 11 nucleotides align to TRBD2. From germline, CDR1 is KGHSH and CDR2 LQKENI. CDR3 length: 15 amino acids. Trimming removed 4 bases from V and 7 bases from J; junction bases left unmatched: 9. The CDR3 loop reads CASSRRSLAGGEQYF. CDR3 nucleotides: TGTGCCAGCTCACGCCGGTCGCTAGCGGGAGGTGAGCAGTACTTC.

The chain has TRBV18 and TRBJ2-7; TRBD1 agrees at 9 bases. CDR1 and CDR2 from the germline V gene are KGHSH and LQKENI. Unmatched junction bases numbered 5, after V lost 6 bases and J lost 5 bases. This CDR3 has 13 residues. CDR3 in amino acids: CASSPDRGDEQYF. The CDR3 region has the DNA TGTGCCAGCTCCCCGGACAGGGGTGACGAGCAGTACTTC.